What follows are 10 T cell receptor beta chains derived from one specimen sequenced in a study of blood T cell repertoires in COVID-19. Generated by immunoSEQ multiplex PCR, the TCRdb table keeps only in-frame clones and is missing some. This table holds a few hundred thousand clones, around 80% found once. The sample consisted of PBMCs or T cells enriched from blood (not recorded which). Every receptor here comes from a man aged 30 to 45 with acute COVID-19.

The chain employs TRBV7-3 and TRBJ2-2; no clear D. Trimming removed 0 bases from V and 7 bases from J, with 6 bases in between. Germline CDR1 is SGHTA and CDR2 is FQGTGA. The CDR3 is made up of 13 amino acids. In nucleotides, the CDR3 is TGTGCCAGCAGCTTAACAAAGCTCGGGGAGCTGTTTTTT. It specifies CASSLTKLGELFF.

The chain uses TRBV4-2 and TRBJ2-3; perhaps TRBD2 as D (5 bases). Germline-derived CDR1 and CDR2 are LGHNA and YNFKEQ. CDR3 length equals 15 residues. Trimming removed 1 base at V and 1 base at J, with 9 bases between. CDR3 sequence (DNA): TGTGCCAGCAGCCAAGCAGTTAGCGGCACAGATACGCAGTATTTT. Translating gives CASSQAVSGTDTQYF.

This sequence joins TRBV2 and TRBJ1-1; 7 positions match TRBD1. CDR1 SNHLY and CDR2 FYNNEI come from the germline V gene. The CDR3 loop spans 13 amino acids. The junction had 5 bases not matched to a gene; V was cut back by 8 bases and J by 2 bases. The CDR3 sequence: CASLGQPNTEAFF. As DNA, the CDR3 is TGTGCCAGCCTGGGACAGCCTAACACTGAAGCTTTCTTT.

The chain joins TRBV9 to TRBJ1-2; 7 positions agree with TRBD1. With V trimmed by 3 bases and J by 4 bases, 15 bases remained unmatched. Germline lookup yields CDR1 SGDLS and CDR2 YYNGEE. This CDR3 has 17 amino acids. CDR3 sequence reads: CASSARDRLYNTYGYTF. The CDR3, as DNA: TGTGCCAGCAGCGCCCGGGACAGACTCTATAACACCTATGGCTACACCTTC.

The CDR3 DNA sequence: TGCAGCGTTCCTACTCTAGCGGGGGGACTCGGGGCCAACGTCCTGACTTTC. It translates to CSVPTLAGGLGANVLTF. The V gene is TRBV29-1, the J gene TRBJ2-6; 11 bases fit TRBD2. This CDR3 is built from 17 residues. The V gene's germline CDR1 is SQVTM and CDR2 ANQGSEA. Losses at the gene ends were 5 bases for V and 4 bases for J; bases not matched to a gene: 10.

V is TRBV29-1 and J is TRBJ1-2; the D is unclear. Trimming removed 8 bases from V and 8 bases from J, with 12 bases in between. This CDR3 region has 10 residues. Per the germline V gene, CDR1 is SQVTM and CDR2 is ANQGSEA. The CDR3 protein is CSIGTGGYTF. In DNA, the CDR3 is TGCAGCATAGGAACGGGGGGCTACACCTTC.

This clone occurred once. The rearrangement uses TRBV7-6 and TRBJ2-3, with a weak D call TRBD2 (7 bases). The CDR3 is 19 amino acids. Trimming took 1 base from V and 5 from J, leaving 25 bases between them. Germline V gene lookup returns CDR1 SGHVS and CDR2 FNYEAQ. CDR3: CASSLGGGMAGASGDTQYF. The CDR3 bases are TGTGCCAGCAGCTTAGGGGGAGGTATGGCGGGGGCGTCGGGAGATACGCAGTATTTT. Full variable domain (rest looked up from reference TRBV7-6 and TRBJ2-3): GAGVSQSPRYKVTKRGQDVALRCDPISGHVSLYWYRQALGQGPEFLTYFNYEAQQDKSGLPNDRFSAERPEGSISTLTIQRTEQRDSAMYRCASSLGGGMAGASGDTQYFGPGTRLTVL.

Of note for this clone: The junction does not match germline at one end; this may be a read error. This chain uses TRBV5-1 with TRBJ2-2, with 13 bases identical to TRBD2. The CDR3 is 17 residues long. The V gene's germline CDR1 is SGHRS and CDR2 YFSETQ. This CDR3 is CASRPGLAGPGTGELFF. CDR3 DNA sequence: TGTGCCAGCAGGCCGGGACTAGCGGGACCGGGCACCGGGGAGCTGTTTTTT.

A remark on this clone: A read error may produce the germline difference seen at one junction end. V and J are TRBV5-1 and TRBJ2-5; 7 bases fit TRBD1. The germline V gene has CDR1 SGHRS and CDR2 YFSETQ. The CDR3 covers 16 residues. CDR3 region: CASSKTGRGSGETQYF. CDR3 nucleotides: TGTGCCAGCAGCAAAACGGGCAGGGGGTCAGGAGAGACCCAGTACTTC.

The table lists this clone with a count of one. The chain is built from TRBV24-1 and TRBJ1-1; D perhaps matches TRBD1 (5 bases). V was cut by 4 bases and J by 4 bases, with 12 bases left in between. CDR1 is KGHDR, CDR2 SFDVKD, per germline. The CDR3 length is 14 residues. The CDR3 DNA is TGTGCCACCAGTGACCACGACAGTCCCACTGAAGCTTTCTTT. This gives the protein CATSDHDSPTEAFF.